One T cell receptor beta chain is described in this entry. There are 13 residues in the CDR3. Trimming pared 6 bases from V and 4 bases from J, leaving 11 bases between. From germline, CDR1 is SEHNR and CDR2 FQNEAQ (reference sequence). PCR involved 60 Vbeta and 13 Jbeta primers. Sequencing was performed with immunoSEQ multiplex PCR; in TCRdb, only in-frame clones are kept and a portion is missing. The repertoire holds 150,000 to 200,000 clones, more than 85% seen once, with about 0.24% in the top ten. These data are taken from a study of cytomegalovirus exposure and HLA in healthy donors. Sequenced sample: PBMCs. The rearrangement uses TRBV7-9 and TRBJ2-3; D is possibly TRBD1 (6 bases). This receptor was taken from a girl under two years old in good health and CMV-seronegative. In DNA, the CDR3 is TGTGCCAGCAGGATCGCAGGGGCAGATACGCAGTATTTT. Translation gives CASRIAGADTQYF.